The 26 T cell receptor beta chains reported below all come from one sample, sequenced in a study of regulatory T cells in long-lasting Graves disease. Indicated time point: newly diagnosed GD, antithyroid drugs for less than 3 months. Generation of the TCR library employed RNA extracted from PBMCs. Arm-PCR of CDR3 regions and iRepertoire HTBI primers were the basis on which TCR beta libraries were built. One entry per CDR3 protein, called by TCRdb with MiXCR from the multiplex PCR reads. The top ten clones hold 25% to 30% of a sample with 350,000 to 450,000 distinct CDR3 sequences, 16% of them seen once. The data also belong to a second study, concerning T cells in Graves' hyperthyroidism and ophthalmopathy.

The input for sequencing was peripheral blood mononuclear cells (PBMCs), taken at new diagnosis, from a patient treated with antithyroid drugs. These TCRs come from a man in his forties or fifties with Graves disease.

This clonotype occurred a few times. J is TRBJ1-1 and V is TRBV24-1, with TRBD1 matching over 9 bases. Per the germline V gene, CDR1 is KGHDR and CDR2 is SFDVKD. Germline trimming cut 7 bases from V and 3 bases from J; bases unmatched to any gene: 5. The CDR3 extends over 14 amino acids. Here the CDR3 reads CATSPGQGDTEAFF. CDR3 sequence (DNA): TGTGCCACCAGCCCGGGACAGGGTGACACTGAAGCTTTCTTT.

This clonotype was recorded many times. This chain links TRBV28 with TRBJ2-7; D remains ambiguous. The V gene lost 6 bases and the J gene lost 5 bases, with 14 bases spanning the gap. The CDR3 spans 13 residues. CDR1 is MDHEN and CDR2 is SYDVKM in the germline V gene. The CDR3 nucleotides read TGTGCCAGCAGCTATTTGGGATCCCACGAGCAGTACTTC. This encodes CASSYLGSHEQYF.

In its sample, this clonotype was seen a few times. The rearrangement links TRBV29-1 to TRBJ2-7; possible D gene TRBD1, 5 bases. This CDR3 is built from 13 residues. V was shortened by 3 bases and J by 7 bases, with 16 bases between the two germline ends. The germline V gene has CDR1 SQVTM and CDR2 ANQGSEA. The CDR3 is CSVEKQGPGEQYF. The CDR3 DNA follows: TGCAGCGTTGAGAAGCAGGGTCCGGGTGAGCAGTACTTC.

This clonotype has a count of ten or more. The rearrangement uses TRBV2 and TRBJ1-4; D unresolved. The germline CDR1 and CDR2 sequences are SNHLY and FYNNEI. This CDR3 has 11 residues. Trimming left V 6 bases short and J 7 bases short, with 6 bases between. Here the CDR3 reads CASRIAEKLFF. CDR3 DNA sequence: TGTGCCAGCAGGATAGCTGAAAAACTGTTTTTT.

This clonotype came up a few times. The V call is TRBV20-1, the J call TRBJ2-7; 7 bases line up with TRBD1. Germline V lookup: CDR1 DFQATT, CDR2 SNEGSKA (reference sequence). The CDR3 is 12 residues long. V shed 5 bases, J shed 7 bases, and the junction held 8 bases outside the gene matches. The CDR3 protein is CSAQQGLGEQYF. The CDR3 nucleotides read TGCAGTGCTCAACAGGGGTTGGGGGAGCAGTACTTC.

This clonotype was counted only a few times. The chain links TRBV4-2 to TRBJ1-4, with TRBD1 matching over 8 bases. Germline V gene lookup returns CDR1 LGHNA and CDR2 YNFKEQ. V shed 1 base, J shed 6 bases, and the junction held 4 bases outside the gene matches. There are 15 residues in the CDR3. In nucleotides, the CDR3 is TGTGCCAGCAGCCAAGTGTCGGGACAGGATGAAAAACTGTTTTTT. Its protein is CASSQVSGQDEKLFF.

In its sample, this clonotype was seen a few times. It may be a read error: a sequence one base away is much more abundant. The chain joins TRBV11-2 to TRBJ2-3; a weak D match, TRBD1 (6 bases). The CDR3 has 18 amino acids. V lost 7 bases and J lost 2, with 25 bases in between. Germline CDR1 is SGHAT and CDR2 is FQNNGV. CDR3 coding DNA: TGTGCCAGCATCAAATTAACCCCACAGGGCGGGCTCACAGATACGCAGTATTTT. Its protein is CASIKLTPQGGLTDTQYF.

At least ten counts were recorded for this clonotype. V usage is TRBV5-5 and J usage is TRBJ1-1, with TRBD1 as a possible D gene (6 bases). The germline V gene encodes CDR1 SGHKS and CDR2 YYEKEE (reference sequence). The CDR3 loop spans 14 amino acids. V was cut by 4 bases and J by 1 base, with 11 bases left in between. DNA of the CDR3: TGTGCCAGCAGCAACCTAGGGGGGAACACTGAAGCTTTCTTT. Translating gives CASSNLGGNTEAFF.

This clonotype was picked up many times. This sequence joins TRBV4-2 and TRBJ2-5; a possible D gene is TRBD2 (5 bases). In germline, CDR1 is LGHNA, CDR2 YNFKEQ. V lost 0 bases, J lost 5 bases, and 13 bases lay in between. The CDR3 spans 15 residues. CDR3 loop: CASSQDLAERETQYF. The CDR3 DNA sequence: TGTGCCAGCAGCCAAGATCTTGCGGAGCGGGAGACCCAGTACTTC.

This clonotype was found many times. The chain carries TRBV20-1 and TRBJ1-5; D is unresolved. Germline V gene data show CDR1 as DFQATT and CDR2 as SNEGSKA (reference sequence). V lost 0 bases to trimming and J lost 12 bases, with 15 bases between them. The CDR3 is made up of 13 amino acids. CDR3 nucleotides: TGCAGTGCTAGAGATCGGTGGAGGCCTCGCCAGCATTTT. Amino acids: CSARDRWRPRQHF.

This clonotype turned up a few times. The gene calls are TRBV10-3 and TRBJ1-2, with 10 bases matching TRBD1. Germline assignment: CDR1 ENHRY and CDR2 SYGVKD. The length of the CDR3 is 14 residues. V was pared by 4 bases and J by 2 bases, with 1 base of the junction left unmatched. The chain's CDR3 is CAISVTGGNYGYTF. CDR3 nucleotide sequence: TGTGCCATCAGTGTGACAGGGGGCAACTATGGCTACACCTTC.

A few counts support this clonotype. The rearrangement joins TRBV9 to TRBJ2-6; D is unclear. This CDR3 has 15 residues. Germline lookup yields CDR1 SGDLS and CDR2 YYNGEE. V lost 2 bases and J lost 1, with 7 bases in between. Here the CDR3 DNA reads TGTGCCAGCAGCGTGTGGGGATCTGGGGCCAACGTCCTGACTTTC. Amino acids: CASSVWGSGANVLTF.

This clonotype has ten or more counts. This sequence joins TRBV28 and TRBJ2-1; D not certain. With 3 bases removed from V and 0 bases from J, the gap between germline ends came to 6 bases. The CDR3 consists of 14 residues. CDR1 and CDR2 from the germline V gene are MDHEN and SYDVKM. CDR3 bases: TGTGCCAGCAGTTTGACGAGCTCCTACAATGAGCAGTTCTTC. Translated: CASSLTSSYNEQFF. Together with reference TRBV28 and TRBJ2-1, the CDR3 gives the full variable domain: DVKVTQSSRYLVKRTGEKVFLECVQDMDHENMFWYRQDPGLGLRLIYFSYDVKMKEKGDIPEGYSVSREKKERFSLILESASTNQTSMYLCASSLTSSYNEQFFGPGTRLTVL.

V gene TRBV20-1 combines with J gene TRBJ1-6, with D perhaps matching TRBD1 (6 bases). V was shortened by 3 bases and J by 9 bases, with 12 bases between the two germline ends. The CDR3 is 13 amino acids. Germline-derived CDR1 and CDR2 are DFQATT and SNEGSKA (reference sequence). The CDR3 spells CSARGGIGSPLHF. DNA for the CDR3: TGCAGTGCTAGGGGGGGCATCGGTTCACCCCTCCACTTT.

This clonotype was found a few times. This rearrangement joins TRBV6-1 to TRBJ1-2; TRBD1 matches at 7 bases. From germline, CDR1 is MNHNS and CDR2 SASEGT. Trimming took 5 bases from V and 5 from J; bases not matched to a gene: 14. CDR3 length equals 16 residues. This CDR3 is CASSPRGPATGYGYTF. The CDR3 nucleotides are TGTGCCAGCAGTCCTCGGGGGCCCGCGACAGGGTATGGCTACACCTTC.

There are many counts of this clonotype. The chain uses TRBV27 and TRBJ2-3, with D maybe TRBD2 (6 bases). The CDR3 extends over 14 amino acids. V shed 8 bases and J shed 6 bases, with 18 bases lying between them. Per the germline V gene, CDR1 is MNHEY and CDR2 is SMNVEV (reference sequence). CDR3 sequence (DNA): TGTGCCAGCGGGGCGGTAGCCCGGGGGGATACGCAGTATTTT. Protein: CASGAVARGDTQYF.

The chain recombines TRBV28 with TRBJ2-3; D might be TRBD2 (7 bases). This CDR3 has 14 amino acids. With 10 bases removed from V and 0 bases from J, the gap between germline ends came to 14 bases. CDR1 and CDR2 (germline): MDHEN, SYDVKM. The CDR3 spells CATIWGGSTDTQYF. DNA for the CDR3: TGTGCCACGATTTGGGGGGGCAGCACAGATACGCAGTATTTT. The variable domain in full, with the rest retrieved from reference TRBV28 and TRBJ2-3, is DVKVTQSSRYLVKRTGEKVFLECVQDMDHENMFWYRQDPGLGLRLIYFSYDVKMKEKGDIPEGYSVSREKKERFSLILESASTNQTSMYLCATIWGGSTDTQYFGPGTRLTVL.

In this sample, this clonotype turned up a few times. J is TRBJ1-4 and V is TRBV6-1; 8 nucleotides agree with TRBD1. Germline CDR1 MNHNS, CDR2 SASEGT. J was trimmed by 7 bases and V by 0 bases; bases with no gene match: 4. The CDR3 contains 15 residues. The CDR3 DNA follows: TGTGCCAGCAGTGAAGCGCAGGGGGCTTTTGAAAAACTGTTTTTT. Amino acid sequence: CASSEAQGAFEKLFF.

This clonotype was seen many times. This rearrangement joins TRBV12-3 or TRBV12-4 to TRBJ2-3; 8 nucleotides align to TRBD2. J was trimmed by 0 bases and V by 6 bases; bases with no gene match: 2. The CDR3 loop spans 14 amino acids. The CDR3, as DNA: TGTGCCAGCAGACAGCGGGGGAGCACAGATACGCAGTATTTT. Protein: CASRQRGSTDTQYF.

This clonotype has only a few counts. The chain is built from TRBV5-1 and TRBJ1-6; the D is unclear. The CDR3 has 16 residues. Germline values: CDR1 SGHRS, CDR2 YFSETQ. V lost 1 base and J 7 bases, leaving 15 bases between the germline ends. The CDR3 region is CASSLPWAGQNSPLHF. CDR3 DNA sequence: TGCGCCAGCAGCTTGCCGTGGGCAGGCCAAAATTCACCCCTCCACTTT. Full variable domain (missing parts from reference TRBV5-1 and TRBJ1-6): KAGVTQTPRYLIKTRGQQVTLSCSPISGHRSVSWYQQTPGQGLQFLFEYFSETQRNKGNFPGRFSGRQFSNSRSEMNVSTLELGDSALYLCASSLPWAGQNSPLHFGNGTRLTVT.

This clonotype was seen many times. The chain is built from TRBV6-1 and TRBJ2-1; perhaps TRBD2 as D (6 bases). The germline V and J ends were trimmed by 8 bases and 8 bases, with 22 bases remaining between them. The CDR3 has 15 residues. Germline V gives CDR1 MNHNS, CDR2 SASEGT. CDR3 coding DNA: TGTGCCAGCCTCCCCCAGGGACTTGTATCCCATGAGCAGTTCTTC. Translation: CASLPQGLVSHEQFF.

This clonotype was seen repeatedly, ten times or more. The V gene is TRBV6-2 or TRBV6-3, the J gene TRBJ1-1, with D possibly matching TRBD1 (5 bases). Trimming removed 2 bases from V and 1 base from J, with 8 bases in between. The CDR3 has 14 amino acids. Germline lookup yields CDR1 MNHEY and CDR2 SVGEGT. The CDR3 coding sequence is TGTGCCAGCAGTTACCAGGGCTGGAACACTGAAGCTTTCTTT. Amino acids: CASSYQGWNTEAFF.

This clonotype appeared many times. The V and J genes are TRBV28 and TRBJ2-7, with D hard to call. Germline V gene data show CDR1 as MDHEN and CDR2 as SYDVKM. Trimming took 5 bases from V and 2 from J, leaving 7 bases between them. The CDR3 runs 12 residues. In nucleotides, the CDR3 is TGTGCCAGCAGTATAGTTGCCTACGAGCAGTACTTC. Encoded protein: CASSIVAYEQYF.

The V and J genes are TRBV6-2 or TRBV6-3 and TRBJ1-3; tentatively, D is TRBD1 (5 bases). Trimming left V 2 bases short and J 4 bases short, with 15 bases between. The V gene's germline CDR1 is MNHEY and CDR2 SVGEGT. This CDR3 is built from 16 residues. CDR3 sequence reads: CASSYGGTSAGNTIYF. Here the CDR3 DNA reads TGTGCCAGCAGTTACGGCGGGACTTCAGCCGGAAACACCATATATTTT.

This clonotype was counted between two and nine times. A far more abundant clone sits one base away, making this likely a read error. The chain joins TRBV28 to TRBJ2-5; maybe TRBD1 (6 bases). Trimming took off 8 bases at V and 3 bases at J, with 25 bases between the two ends. Germline V gene sequence: CDR1 MDHEN, CDR2 SYDVKM. The CDR3 is 17 residues long. The CDR3 is CASLAQGKVHLEETQYF. In nucleotides, the CDR3 is TGTGCCAGCCTAGCCCAGGGGAAAGTTCATCTGGAAGAGACCCAGTACTTC.

This chain connects TRBV27 to TRBJ1-1; perhaps TRBD1 as D (6 bases). V lost 5 bases and J lost 5, with 15 bases in between. The CDR3 is 14 amino acids. Germline V gene lookup returns CDR1 MNHEY and CDR2 SMNVEV (reference sequence). The CDR3 DNA reads as TGTGCCAGCAGTCTTCGAACAGGGCTGACTGAAGCTTTCTTT. It yields the protein CASSLRTGLTEAFF.